This T cell receptor (beta chain) was sequenced during a study of regulatory T cells in long-lasting Graves disease (dated by TCRdb to 2020 to 2022). Broadly, across the study: Patients with newly diagnosed Graves' disease had been on antithyroid drugs for under 3 months. The study was conducted in China and was registered as a clinical trial. A total of roughly 35 samples underwent TCR sequencing: roughly 13 from persistent and about 20 from newly diagnosed Graves' disease patients. Peripheral blood TCR sequencing and RNA sequencing compared persistent Graves' disease patients with newly diagnosed Graves' disease patients.

Here is what the overall study found, with its caveats: Lower TCR Shannon entropy and fewer highly expanded clones were observed in persistent Graves' disease patients than in newly diagnosed patients, which suggested clonal expansion. Sequencing and analysis were limited to the TCR beta chain. Patients with persistent disease shared more public clonotypes (under 3,000) than newly diagnosed patients did (around 930). The authors acknowledged the small sample size as a limitation that may reduce accuracy. The study examined only peripheral blood because the primary lesion, thyroid tissue, could not be accessed. TRBV28, TRBJ1-2 and TRBJ2-5 were preferentially used in persistent disease, while TRBV20-1 and TRBJ2-1 were favored in newly diagnosed disease.

The library was generated by multiplex PCR. Instrument used: Illumina HiSeq 4000. CDR3 regions were amplified by Arm-PCR with iRepertoire HTBI primers to construct TCR beta libraries. Before sequencing, the PCR products underwent gel purification. The source study handled its data this way. Gene usage analysis of CDR3 amino acid clonotypes used the 50 to 70 TRBV and more than 13 TRBJ segments found across samples. COPE and FqMerger were used to merge the filtered high-quality paired reads into contigs. BLAST was used to align contigs to the IMGT TRBV, TRBD and TRBJ reference genes, and CDR3 was defined following IMGT. Any clonotype with a frequency above 0.1% was classified as a highly expanded clone. Repertoire diversity was measured by Shannon entropy, and V-J evenness by the Gini coefficient. A clonotype was considered public if more than one individual shared it. The public sequencing data were trimmed at Q25 with fastp and processed into clonotypes with MiXCR by TCRdb, which kept only in-frame beta chains. CDR3 protein sequences are deduplicated, and each keeps its most common genes and DNA. None of the V and J calls come from the authors' own analysis; TCRdb made them. Within this sample are more than 450,000 distinct CDR3 sequences, with around 13% of them counted one time only. The ten largest make up almost 9% of the sample.

Looking up the germline V gene yields CDR1 MNHEY and CDR2 SVGEGT. Inclusive of the bounding cysteine and phenylalanine, the CDR3 is 16 residues long. The retained sequence is limited to the CDR3, 48 bases, with the frame set at the first base. Germline trimming: 6 bases from V, 5 bases from J; junction bases outside gene matches: 7. This clonotype was seen ten or more times. No antigen is known for it. Per-nucleotide qualities are absent, and no much larger clonotype sits a single base away. This sample's time point label indicates: newly diagnosed GD, antithyroid drugs for less than 3 months. For both TCR sequencing and RNA sequencing, RNA was extracted from PBMCs in TRIzol. Graves' disease was diagnosed according to American Thyroid Association guidelines. The patients came from an endocrinology department in Xi'an, China. Each patient gave approximately 10 milliliters of peripheral blood, collected in an EDTA anticoagulant tube. Ficoll Paque Plus density gradient separation was used to isolate PBMCs, and no further T cell sorting was done. An Agilent 2100 Bioanalyzer and agarose gel were used to check RNA quality, and a NanoDrop 2000 was used to measure RNA concentration.

These data also featured in a second study, about T cells in Graves' hyperthyroidism and ophthalmopathy. That second report states: Stable Graves' hyperthyroidism was defined as the absence of progression to ophthalmopathy over 18 months of follow-up. Hyperthyroidism patients were newly diagnosed, had a disease duration of under 2 months, and were aged 18 to 65 years. Patients with uncontrolled infections, other autoimmune diseases, pregnancy or lactation were excluded. Diagnoses were established on the basis of clinical symptoms, serum thyroxine and TRAb, thyroid ultrasound, and orbital computed tomography. The TCR CDR3 was subjected to a first round of RT-PCR using the HTBI primer set and the Qiagen OneStep RT-PCR kit. Blood samples also contained most of the expanded thyroid clonotypes (frequency above 0.001), which suggests that blood repertoires may reflect thyroid immune responses. In cross-validation, a model built on a 13 V-J signature told ophthalmopathy apart from stable hyperthyroidism with about 90% sensitivity and around 83% specificity, and in testing the same model reached 80%/75%. In validation, progression to ophthalmopathy was predicted by the model with more than 65% sensitivity and roughly 76% specificity, a median of approximately 7.1 months before onset. To identify TCR V-J signatures that set the groups apart, the researchers used a discovery cohort of 95 to 100 patients, made up of 43 with Graves' ophthalmopathy and about 60 with stable Graves' hyperthyroidism. An independent validation cohort of under 20 hyperthyroidism patients and some 15 patients who later progressed to ophthalmopathy tested prospective prediction of ophthalmopathy. For training and testing, the 100 or so patients in the discovery cohort were randomly divided in a 7:3 ratio. In several Graves' hyperthyroidism patients, the study also compared T-cell repertoires from thyroid tissue with T-cell repertoires from blood. Once sampling was done, hyperthyroidism patients were given methimazole at a starting dose of 30 mg daily, whereas ophthalmopathy patients were given high-dose intravenous methylprednisolone. Libraries were constructed in a second round of multiplex PCR, after which size selection and purification were performed. Paired-end sequencing of the libraries was performed with 100 bp reads on an Illumina HiSeq2000. Raw data were processed with SOAPnuke, discarding reads with adapters, uncalled bases, mean Phred below 15, or no exact constant-primer or identifier match. COPE v1.2.5 was used to merge the high-quality paired reads, and each unique nucleotide sequence was defined as a clonotype. MiTCR v1.1 was used to align the clonotypes against IMGT TRBV, TRBD and TRBJ reference segments. The analysis included only V-J combinations with a frequency above 0.0001, which together covered 99.2% of the repertoires. A TCS score was defined as the ratio of F50 (clonal expansion) to E x V (chaos), with BLOSUM62-based TCRdist applied between CDR3 peptides within each V-J. Welch's t-statistics and random forest reduced 500 to 650 V-J features to 13, which were used in a naive Bayes classifier (R e1071). No statistical method was used to set the sample size in advance, and investigators knew the group allocation. The paper describes TCR Vbeta CDR3 sequencing of 130 to 150 peripheral blood samples, made up of fewer than 50 ophthalmopathy patients, over 70 hyperthyroidism patients and about 17 progressor patients.

Specimen: peripheral blood mononuclear cells (PBMCs), collected at new diagnosis, from a patient treated with antithyroid drugs. This TCR was sampled from a woman aged 25 to 39 with Graves disease. Donor details come from another sample of the same person, matched by shared clones. The receptor chain draws on TRBV6-2 or TRBV6-3 and TRBJ2-3; the junction holds 14 bases that match TRBD2. The DNA sequence is as follows: TGTGCCAGCAGACCGGGACTAGCGGGAGTGGTAGATACGCAGTATTTT. Its product reads: CASRPGLAGVVDTQYF.